This T cell receptor beta chain originates from a study of blood T cell repertoires in COVID-19. Overall study: There were acute and convalescent COVID-19 samples, and they came from the United States, Italy and Spain. T cells, B-cell-depleted T cells, or PBMCs supplied cDNA or gDNA.

In the original analysis: Amplifying reference gene primers gave estimates of nucleated cell counts. Using immunoSEQ multiplex PCR, the repertoire was profiled, and TCRdb retains in-frame clones only, with some absent. That table is the source of V, J and clone size, and D and trimming were worked out from the DNA. Among 35,000 to 50,000 clones listed, 70% to 90% were seen once. The germline CDR1 and CDR2 sequences are MNHEY and SVGAGI. The CDR3 is 13 residues long. Losses at the gene ends were 6 bases for V and 3 bases for J; bases not matched to a gene: 0. This clone has more than one count but fewer than ten.

Sequenced material: peripheral blood. V gene TRBV6-5 combines with J gene TRBJ2-2; 8 bases align to TRBD1. The receptor was derived from a human donor in a cohort sampled during active COVID-19. The CDR3 loop reads CASRTGDTGELFF. DNA of the CDR3: TGTGCCAGCAGGACAGGGGACACCGGGGAGCTGTTTTTT.